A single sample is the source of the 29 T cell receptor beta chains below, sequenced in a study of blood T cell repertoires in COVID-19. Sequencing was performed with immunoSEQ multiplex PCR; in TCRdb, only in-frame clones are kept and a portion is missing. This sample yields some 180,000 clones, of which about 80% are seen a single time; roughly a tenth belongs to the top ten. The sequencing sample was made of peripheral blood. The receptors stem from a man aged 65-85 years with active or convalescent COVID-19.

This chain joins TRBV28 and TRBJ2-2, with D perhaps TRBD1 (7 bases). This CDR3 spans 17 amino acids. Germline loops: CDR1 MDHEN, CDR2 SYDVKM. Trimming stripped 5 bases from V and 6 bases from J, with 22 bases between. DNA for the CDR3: TGTGCCAGCAGTCCCAGGAGGGGGACAGCTAGGGCCGGGGAGCTGTTTTTT. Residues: CASSPRRGTARAGELFF.

CDR3 DNA: TGCAGCACCTACAGGGGGCGGGAGACCCAGTACTTC. This sequence encodes CSTYRGRETQYF. V and J are TRBV29-1 and TRBJ2-5; 9 nucleotides match TRBD1. The CDR3 extends over 12 amino acids. V lost 8 bases to trimming and J lost 5 bases; unmatched junction nucleotides: 6. CDR1 and CDR2 (germline): SQVTM, ANQGSEA.

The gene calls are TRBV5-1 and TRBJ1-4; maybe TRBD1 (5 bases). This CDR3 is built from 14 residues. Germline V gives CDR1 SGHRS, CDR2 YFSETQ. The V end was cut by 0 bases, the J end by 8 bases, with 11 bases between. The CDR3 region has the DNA TGCGCCAGCAGCTTGGGAGACAGCCGGGAAAAACTGTTTTTT. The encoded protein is CASSLGDSREKLFF.

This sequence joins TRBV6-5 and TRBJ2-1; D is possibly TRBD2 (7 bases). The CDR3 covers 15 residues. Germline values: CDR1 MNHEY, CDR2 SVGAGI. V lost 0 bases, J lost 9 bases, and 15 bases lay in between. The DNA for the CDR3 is TGTGCCAGCAGTTACTCGACCCGGGGGGCAGGTGAGCAGTTCTTC. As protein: CASSYSTRGAGEQFF.

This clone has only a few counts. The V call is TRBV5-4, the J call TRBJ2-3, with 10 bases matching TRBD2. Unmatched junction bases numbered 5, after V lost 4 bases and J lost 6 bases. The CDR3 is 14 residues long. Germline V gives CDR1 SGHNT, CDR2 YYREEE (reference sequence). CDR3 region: CASSQRTSGDTQYF. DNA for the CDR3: TGTGCCAGCAGCCAACGGACTAGCGGCGATACGCAGTATTTT. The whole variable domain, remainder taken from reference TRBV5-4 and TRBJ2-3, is ETGVTQSPTHLIKTRGQQVTLRCSSQSGHNTVSWYQQALGQGPQFIFQYYREEENGRGNFPPRFSGLQFPNYSSELNVNALELDDSALYLCASSQRTSGDTQYFGPGTRLTVL.

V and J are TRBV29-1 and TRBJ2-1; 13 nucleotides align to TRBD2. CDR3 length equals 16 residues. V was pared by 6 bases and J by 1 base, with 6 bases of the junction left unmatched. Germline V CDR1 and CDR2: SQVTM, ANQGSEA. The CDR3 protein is CSVRTSGSVSYNEQFF. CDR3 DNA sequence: TGCAGCGTCCGGACTAGCGGGAGTGTTTCCTACAATGAGCAGTTCTTC.

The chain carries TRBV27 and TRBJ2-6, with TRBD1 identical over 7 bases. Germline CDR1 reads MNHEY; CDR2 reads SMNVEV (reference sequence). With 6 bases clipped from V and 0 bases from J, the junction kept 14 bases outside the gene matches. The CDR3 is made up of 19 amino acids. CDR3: CASSTLNDRVISGANVLTF. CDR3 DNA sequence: TGTGCCAGCAGCACACTAAATGACAGGGTGATCTCTGGGGCCAACGTCCTGACTTTC.

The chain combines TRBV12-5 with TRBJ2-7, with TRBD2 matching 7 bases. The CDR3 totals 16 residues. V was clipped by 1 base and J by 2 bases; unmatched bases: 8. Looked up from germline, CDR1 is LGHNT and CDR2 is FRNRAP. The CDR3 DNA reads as TGTGCTAGTGGTTTGGGTCTGAGCGGGGACGCCTACGAGCAGTACTTC. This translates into CASGLGLSGDAYEQYF.

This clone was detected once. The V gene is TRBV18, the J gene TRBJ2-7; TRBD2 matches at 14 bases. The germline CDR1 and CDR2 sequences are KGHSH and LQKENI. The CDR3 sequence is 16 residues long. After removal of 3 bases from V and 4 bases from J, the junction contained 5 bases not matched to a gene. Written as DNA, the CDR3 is TGTGCCAGCTCACCGGGACTAGCGGGAGTATCATACGAGCAGTACTTC. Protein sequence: CASSPGLAGVSYEQYF.

As DNA, the CDR3 is TGTGCCAGCTCACCAATGACAGGGGGCCCCACTGAAGCTTTCTTT. Amino acid sequence: CASSPMTGGPTEAFF. This chain uses TRBV18 with TRBJ1-1, with TRBD1 matching over 10 bases. The CDR3 covers 15 residues. Per germline, CDR1 KGHSH and CDR2 LQKENI. The junction had 4 bases not matched to a gene; V was cut back by 2 bases and J by 4 bases.

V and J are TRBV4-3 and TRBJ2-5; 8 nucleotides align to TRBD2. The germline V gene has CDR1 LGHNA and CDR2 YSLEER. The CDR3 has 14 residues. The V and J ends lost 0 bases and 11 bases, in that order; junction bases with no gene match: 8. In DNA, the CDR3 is TGCGCCAGCAGCCAAGATCGGGAGGGACGCTATCAGTACTTC. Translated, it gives CASSQDREGRYQYF.

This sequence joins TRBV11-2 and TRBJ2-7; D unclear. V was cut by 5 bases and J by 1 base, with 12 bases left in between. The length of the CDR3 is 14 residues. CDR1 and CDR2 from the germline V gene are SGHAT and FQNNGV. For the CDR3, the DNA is TGTGCCAGCAGCGGCCCCGTGATTTCCTACGAGCAGTACTTC. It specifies CASSGPVISYEQYF.

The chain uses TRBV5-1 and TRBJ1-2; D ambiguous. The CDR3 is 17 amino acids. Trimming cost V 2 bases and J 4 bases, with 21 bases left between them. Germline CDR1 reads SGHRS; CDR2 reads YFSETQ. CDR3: CASSFVSKGDSFYGYTF. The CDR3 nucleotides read TGCGCCAGCAGCTTCGTATCTAAGGGAGATTCTTTCTATGGCTACACCTTC.

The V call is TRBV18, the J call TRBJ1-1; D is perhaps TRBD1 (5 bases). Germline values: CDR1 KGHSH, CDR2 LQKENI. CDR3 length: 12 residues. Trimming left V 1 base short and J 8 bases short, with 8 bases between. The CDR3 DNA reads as TGTGCCAGCTCACCACGGGGGGGGGAAGCTTTCTTT. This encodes CASSPRGGEAFF.

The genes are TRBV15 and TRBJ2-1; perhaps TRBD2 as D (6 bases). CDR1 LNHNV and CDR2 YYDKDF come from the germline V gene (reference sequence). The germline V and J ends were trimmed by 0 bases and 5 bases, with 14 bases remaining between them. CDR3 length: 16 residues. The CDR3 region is CATSRDGGILNNEQFF. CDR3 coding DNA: TGTGCCACCAGCAGAGATGGGGGGATTCTAAACAATGAGCAGTTCTTC. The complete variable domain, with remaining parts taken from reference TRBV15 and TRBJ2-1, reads DAMVIQNPRYQVTQFGKPVTLSCSQTLNHNVMYWYQQKSSQAPKLLFHYYDKDFNNEADTPDNFQSRRPNTSFCFLDIRSPGLGDTAMYLCATSRDGGILNNEQFFGPGTRLTVL.

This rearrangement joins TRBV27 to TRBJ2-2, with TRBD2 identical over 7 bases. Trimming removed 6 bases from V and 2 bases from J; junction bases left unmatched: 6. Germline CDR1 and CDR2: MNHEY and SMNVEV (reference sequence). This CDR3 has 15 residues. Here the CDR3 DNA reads TGTGCCAGCAGGAGGAAAGCGGGAAACACCGGGGAGCTGTTTTTT. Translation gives CASRRKAGNTGELFF.

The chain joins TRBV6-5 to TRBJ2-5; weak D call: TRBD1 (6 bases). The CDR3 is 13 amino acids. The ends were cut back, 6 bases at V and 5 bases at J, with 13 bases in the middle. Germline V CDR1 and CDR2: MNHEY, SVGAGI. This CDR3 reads CASSTGSWETQYF. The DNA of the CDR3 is TGTGCCAGCAGCACAGGGTCGTGGGAGACCCAGTACTTC.

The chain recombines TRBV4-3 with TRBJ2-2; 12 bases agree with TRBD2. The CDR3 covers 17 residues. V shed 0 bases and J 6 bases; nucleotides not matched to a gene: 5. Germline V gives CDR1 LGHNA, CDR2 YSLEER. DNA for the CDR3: TGCGCCAGCAGCCAAGATCTAGCGGGAGGGCCTTCCGGGGAGCTGTTTTTT. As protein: CASSQDLAGGPSGELFF.

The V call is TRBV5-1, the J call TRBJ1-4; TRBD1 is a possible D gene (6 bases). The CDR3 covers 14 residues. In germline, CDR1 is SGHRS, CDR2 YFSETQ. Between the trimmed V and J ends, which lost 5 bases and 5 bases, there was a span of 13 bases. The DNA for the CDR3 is TGCGCCAGCAGACAACAGGGTTCCAATGAAAAACTGTTTTTT. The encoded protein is CASRQQGSNEKLFF.

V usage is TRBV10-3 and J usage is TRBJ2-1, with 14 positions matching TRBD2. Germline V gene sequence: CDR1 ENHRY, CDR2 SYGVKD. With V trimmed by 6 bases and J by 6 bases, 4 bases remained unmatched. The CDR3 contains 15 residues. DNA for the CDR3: TGTGCCATCAGACCGGGACTAGCGGGAGTCAATGAGCAGTTCTTC. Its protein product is CAIRPGLAGVNEQFF.

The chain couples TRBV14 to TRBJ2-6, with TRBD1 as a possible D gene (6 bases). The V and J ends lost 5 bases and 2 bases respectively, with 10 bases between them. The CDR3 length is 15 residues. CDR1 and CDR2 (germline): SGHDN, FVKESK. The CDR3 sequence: CASSITGTGANVLTF. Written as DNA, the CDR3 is TGTGCCAGCAGCATCACAGGGACTGGGGCCAACGTCCTGACTTTC.

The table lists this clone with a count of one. The CDR3 protein is CSATVGTDTQYF. CDR3 nucleotide sequence: TGCAGCGCGACAGTTGGCACAGATACGCAGTATTTT. The rearrangement links TRBV29-1 to TRBJ2-3, with D possibly being TRBD1 (5 bases). The CDR3 sequence is 12 residues long. Trimming shortened V by 7 bases and J by 1 base, and 9 bases separated the two germline ends. CDR1 and CDR2 from the germline V gene are SQVTM and ANQGSEA.

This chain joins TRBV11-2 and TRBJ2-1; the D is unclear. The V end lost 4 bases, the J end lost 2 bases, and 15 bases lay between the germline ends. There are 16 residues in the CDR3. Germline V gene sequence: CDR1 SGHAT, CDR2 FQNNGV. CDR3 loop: CASSSALSSPYNEQFF. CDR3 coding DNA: TGTGCCAGCAGCTCCGCACTATCATCCCCCTACAATGAGCAGTTCTTC.

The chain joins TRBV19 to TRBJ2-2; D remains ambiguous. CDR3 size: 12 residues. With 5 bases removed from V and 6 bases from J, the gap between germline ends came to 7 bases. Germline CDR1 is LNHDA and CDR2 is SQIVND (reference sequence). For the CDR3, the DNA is TGTGCCAGTAGTGCACTTCCCGGGGAGCTGTTTTTT. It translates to CASSALPGELFF.

The CDR3 DNA follows: TGTGCCAGCAGCGCCGGGACTTACAATGAGCAGTTCTTC. This translates into CASSAGTYNEQFF. The chain uses TRBV9 and TRBJ2-1, with D possibly matching TRBD2 (6 bases). Trimming removed 3 bases from V and 4 bases from J, with 8 bases in between. CDR1 and CDR2 from the germline V gene are SGDLS and YYNGEE. There are 13 residues in the CDR3.

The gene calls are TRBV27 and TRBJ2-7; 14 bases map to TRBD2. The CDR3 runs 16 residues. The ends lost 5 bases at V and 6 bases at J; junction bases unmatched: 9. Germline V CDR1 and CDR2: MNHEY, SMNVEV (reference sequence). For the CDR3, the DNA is TGTGCCAGCAGTAGTCCTGGGACTAGCGGGAGTGGCGAGCAGTACTTC. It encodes CASSSPGTSGSGEQYF.

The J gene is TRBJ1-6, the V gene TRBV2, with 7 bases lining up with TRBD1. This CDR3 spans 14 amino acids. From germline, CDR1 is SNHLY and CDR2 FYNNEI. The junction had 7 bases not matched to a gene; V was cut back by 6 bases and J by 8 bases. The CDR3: CASRVTGNDSPLHF. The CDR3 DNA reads TGTGCCAGCAGAGTGACAGGGAATGATTCACCCCTCCACTTT. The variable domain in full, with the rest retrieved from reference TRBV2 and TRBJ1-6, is EPEVTQTPSHQVTQMGQEVILRCVPISNHLYFYWYRQILGQKVEFLVSFYNNEISEKSEIFDDQFSVERPDGSNFTLKIRSTKLEDSAMYFCASRVTGNDSPLHFGNGTRLTVT.

CDR3 residues: CSASSGTSGRARPYEQYF. In DNA form, the CDR3 reads TGCAGTGCTAGTAGCGGGACTAGCGGGAGGGCTCGCCCCTACGAGCAGTACTTC. The V gene is TRBV20-1, the J gene TRBJ2-7, with 16 nucleotides matching TRBD2. The CDR3 is 18 amino acids. Germline V CDR1 and CDR2: DFQATT, SNEGSKA (reference sequence). Trimming cost V 3 bases and J 2 bases; bases outside gene matches: 10.

This chain's CDR3 is CASRLAGVGEQFF. The CDR3 DNA reads as TGTGCCAGCAGACTAGCGGGAGTTGGTGAGCAGTTCTTC. This chain uses TRBV7-3 with TRBJ2-1; 11 bases line up with TRBD2. The junction had 4 bases not matched to a gene; V was cut back by 6 bases and J by 9 bases. From germline, CDR1 is SGHTA and CDR2 FQGTGA. The length of the CDR3 is 13 residues.